This TCR beta chain derives from a study of OX40 agonist ivuxolimab in advanced cancers. Overall study: The treatment was a fully human IgG2 OX40 agonist, ivuxolimab.

About this clone: Its antigen is unidentified.

Sequencing used immunoSEQ multiplex PCR; TCRdb keeps in-frame clones, though not all of them. In the table there are approximately 18,000 clones, around 80% of which are singletons. The junction had 4 bases not matched to a gene; V was cut back by 7 bases and J by 2 bases. This CDR3 spans 15 amino acids. Germline CDR1 is MDHEN and CDR2 is SYDVKM. Overall study results and limits: CD8+ T cells (on average) carried more expanded clones than CD4+ T cells.

Systemic immunosuppression or autoimmune disease history was grounds to exclude patients. Samples of blood were obtained at baseline, on cycle 4 day 1, and on cycle 7 day 1. The sample in question was CD4+ or CD8+ T cells sorted from blood, obtained in a trial of the OX40 agonist ivuxolimab. The genes are TRBV28 and TRBJ2-3, with 12 positions matching TRBD2. The source of this sequence is an adult with an advanced solid tumor such as melanoma, head and neck, liver or kidney cancer. The CDR3 here is CASTPSGRVTDTQYF. Written as DNA, the CDR3 is TGTGCCAGCACCCCTAGCGGGAGGGTCACAGATACGCAGTATTTT.